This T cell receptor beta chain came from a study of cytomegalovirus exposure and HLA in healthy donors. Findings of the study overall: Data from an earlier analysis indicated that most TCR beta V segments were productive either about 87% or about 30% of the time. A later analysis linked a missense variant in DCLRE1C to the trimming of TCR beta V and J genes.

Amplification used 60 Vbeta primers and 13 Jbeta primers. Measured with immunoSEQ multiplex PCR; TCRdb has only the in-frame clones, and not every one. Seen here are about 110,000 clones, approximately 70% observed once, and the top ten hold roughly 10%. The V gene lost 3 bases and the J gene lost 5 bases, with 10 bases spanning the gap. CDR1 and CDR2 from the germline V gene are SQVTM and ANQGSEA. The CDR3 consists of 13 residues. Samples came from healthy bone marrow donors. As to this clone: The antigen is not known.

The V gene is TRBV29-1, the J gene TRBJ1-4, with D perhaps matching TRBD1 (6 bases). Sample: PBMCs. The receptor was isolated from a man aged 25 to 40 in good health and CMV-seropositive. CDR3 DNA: TGCAGCGTTGACAGGGGAGGGAATGAAAAACTGTTTTTT. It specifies CSVDRGGNEKLFF. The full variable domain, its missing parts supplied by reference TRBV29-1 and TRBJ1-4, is SAVISQKPSRDICQRGTSLTIQCQVDSQVTMMFWYRQQPGQSLTLIATANQGSEATYESGFVIDKFPISRPNLTFSTLTVSNMSPEDSSIYLCSVDRGGNEKLFFGSGTQLSVL.